One sample yielded the 3 T cell receptor beta chains listed below, sequenced in a study of cytomegalovirus exposure and HLA in healthy donors. The primer mix had 60 Vbeta and 13 Jbeta primers. The repertoire was sequenced with immunoSEQ multiplex PCR; TCRdb's copy has only in-frame clones and lacks some. The profile covers about 150,000 clones, with approximately 83% appearing a single time and approximately 3% taken by the ten largest. What was sequenced was PBMCs. These receptors all stem from a male donor in good health and CMV-seronegative.

J is TRBJ2-7 and V is TRBV6-5; TRBD2 matches at 8 bases. The CDR3 is 15 residues long. CDR1 and CDR2 from the germline V gene are MNHEY and SVGAGI. Trimming cost V 5 bases and J 2 bases; bases outside gene matches: 8. The CDR3 loop reads CASSRGAGGAYEQYF. CDR3 sequence (DNA): TGTGCCAGCAGTAGGGGCGCGGGGGGCGCCTACGAGCAGTACTTC.

The chain has TRBV27 and TRBJ2-7, with 9 bases lining up with TRBD1. The germline CDR1 and CDR2 sequences are MNHEY and SMNVEV (reference sequence). V shed 7 bases, J shed 4 bases, and the junction held 11 bases outside the gene matches. The length of the CDR3 is 15 residues. CDR3 coding DNA: TGTGCCAGCACCATAGAGGGGACAGGGTCGTACGAGCAGTACTTC. Amino acid sequence: CASTIEGTGSYEQYF.

This rearrangement joins TRBV7-2 to TRBJ2-3; TRBD2 aligns across 10 bases. The CDR3 runs 17 residues. Trimming took 4 bases from V and 2 from J; bases not matched to a gene: 9. Germline V CDR1 and CDR2: SGHTA, FQGNSA. The CDR3 sequence is CASSYLKLAGYTDTQYF. In DNA form, the CDR3 reads TGTGCCAGCAGCTACCTTAAACTAGCGGGATACACAGATACGCAGTATTTT.